The 22 T cell receptor beta chains listed next were all sequenced from one sample in a study of early T cells in non-severe SARS-CoV-2 infection. TCRdb itself ran the 5' RACE reads through MiXCR, one entry per CDR3 protein. Among 84,000 or so distinct CDR3 sequences, roughly 13% were seen once, and the ten largest hold 10% to 11%. The sample taken for sequencing was whole blood. These receptors were obtained from an adult who was a healthcare worker with PCR-confirmed SARS-CoV-2 infection or an uninfected control (not recorded which).

This clonotype was detected ten times or more. This sequence joins TRBV2 and TRBJ1-5; D is undetermined. Trimming left V 4 bases short and J 4 bases short, with 11 bases between. The CDR3 is made up of 14 amino acids. CDR1 and CDR2 from the germline V gene are SNHLY and FYNNEI. The DNA for the CDR3 is TGTGCCAGCAGTGGGGTCAGCGCAAATCAGCCCCAGCATTTT. It yields the protein CASSGVSANQPQHF.

There are a few counts of this clonotype. The DNA for the CDR3 is TGTGCCAGCAGCGCCCCGGACAGGTCGTCTGAAGCTTTCTTT. Translated, it gives CASSAPDRSSEAFF. The chain carries TRBV5-4 and TRBJ1-1; 7 positions match TRBD1. The J segment lost 6 bases and the V segment lost 4 bases, leaving 9 bases of the junction unmatched. The CDR3 covers 14 residues. Germline V gene sequence: CDR1 SGHNT, CDR2 YYREEE (reference sequence).

The chain carries TRBV5-1 and TRBJ2-7; 7 bases fit TRBD1. The CDR3 runs to 14 residues. Germline V gene lookup returns CDR1 SGHRS and CDR2 YFSETQ. Losses at the gene ends were 7 bases for V and 5 bases for J; bases not matched to a gene: 12. Written as DNA, the CDR3 is TGCGCCAGCGGAGCCCTGACAGGGACGGACGAGCAGTACTTC. This gives the protein CASGALTGTDEQYF.

This clonotype was seen a handful of times. J is TRBJ1-1 and V is TRBV20-1, with a weak D call TRBD1 (6 bases). CDR3 size: 11 residues. The germline CDR1 and CDR2 sequences are DFQATT and SNEGSKA (reference sequence). The V end was cut by 1 base, the J end by 13 bases, with 13 bases between. The CDR3 bases are TGCAGTGCTAGAGTCGAGAACAGGGTTTTCTTT. This codes for CSARVENRVFF.

This clonotype was detected a few times. The chain employs TRBV9 and TRBJ2-1; D is possibly TRBD1 or TRBD2 (5 bases each). The germline CDR1 and CDR2 sequences are SGDLS and YYNGEE. Trimming removed 2 bases from V and 15 bases from J, with 18 bases in between. The CDR3 spans 13 residues. CDR3 sequence reads: CASSVREGLSPFF. For the CDR3, the DNA is TGTGCCAGCAGCGTGAGAGAGGGGCTTAGTCCGTTCTTC.

The genes are TRBV29-1 and TRBJ2-7; 7 bases are a match to TRBD1. Germline CDR1 is SQVTM and CDR2 is ANQGSEA. Trimming took 7 bases from V and 2 from J; bases not matched to a gene: 5. This CDR3 is 12 amino acids long. CDR3 in amino acids: CSAGQATYEQYF. CDR3 in DNA: TGCAGCGCTGGACAGGCTACCTACGAGCAGTACTTC.

The chain links TRBV29-1 to TRBJ2-7; tentative D call: TRBD1 (7 bases). Germline V gene lookup returns CDR1 SQVTM and CDR2 ANQGSEA. CDR3 length equals 12 residues. V lost 4 bases, J lost 5 bases, and 12 bases lay in between. DNA for the CDR3: TGCAGCGTTGGCCAGGGGGGTGACGAGCAGTACTTC. This encodes CSVGQGGDEQYF.

The chain recombines TRBV5-5 with TRBJ2-1; the match to TRBD2 covers 7 bases. The CDR3 runs 13 residues. V shed 2 bases and J 7 bases; nucleotides not matched to a gene: 3. Germline V CDR1 and CDR2: SGHKS, YYEKEE (reference sequence). CDR3 coding DNA: TGTGCCAGCAGCTTACTAGCGTGGAATGAGCAGTTCTTC. This sequence encodes CASSLLAWNEQFF.

This clonotype was detected only a few times. The chain links TRBV7-2 to TRBJ2-3; D unresolved. Germline V CDR1 and CDR2: SGHTA, FQGNSA. Trimming shortened V by 0 bases and J by 5 bases, and 9 bases separated the two germline ends. The CDR3 extends over 14 amino acids. CDR3 in amino acids: CASSLAPGLDTQYF. The CDR3 bases are TGTGCCAGCAGCTTAGCGCCAGGTCTAGATACGCAGTATTTT.

A word on this clonotype: The junction departs from the called germline gene at one end, perhaps through a read error. This sequence joins TRBV15 and TRBJ2-3, with a tentative D call TRBD2 (5 bases). The CDR3 is 15 amino acids. CDR1 and CDR2 from the germline V gene are LNHNV and YYDKDF (reference sequence). The CDR3 DNA sequence: TGCGCCACCAGCAGAGAGGGAAATCGCAGAGATACGCAGTATTTT. The encoded protein is CATSREGNRRDTQYF.

In this sample, this clonotype turned up a few times. The V gene is TRBV20-1, the J gene TRBJ1-2, with D tentatively TRBD1 (6 bases). The germline V and J ends were trimmed by 1 base and 0 bases, with 12 bases remaining between them. This CDR3 has 15 amino acids. CDR1 is DFQATT and CDR2 is SNEGSKA in the germline V gene (reference sequence). The CDR3 coding sequence is TGCAGTGCTAGAGGGACAGCCAGAGCTAACTATGGCTACACCTTC. This codes for CSARGTARANYGYTF.

This chain links TRBV20-1 with TRBJ2-5; 9 bases align to TRBD2. Trimming removed 0 bases from V and 5 bases from J; junction bases left unmatched: 4. This CDR3 contains 14 residues. Germline-derived CDR1 and CDR2 are DFQATT and SNEGSKA (reference sequence). CDR3 residues: CSAREVAGVETQYF. The CDR3 bases are TGCAGTGCTAGAGAAGTAGCGGGGGTTGAGACCCAGTACTTC.

The chain joins TRBV21-1 to TRBJ2-7; the DNA was not used to check the table's D call, TRBD1. TRBV21-1 is termed a pseudogene. The CDR3 totals 15 residues. CDR3 sequence reads: CASSEATGEGDEQYF. The CDR3 region has the DNA TGTGCCAGCAGCGAAGCGACAGGGGAGGGTGACGAGCAGTACTTC.

This clonotype was found many times. V gene TRBV6-5 combines with J gene TRBJ1-1; TRBD1 might be the D (6 bases). Deletions cut 6 bases from V and 4 bases from J, with 15 bases between. Germline V lookup: CDR1 MNHEY, CDR2 SVGAGI. The CDR3 contains 14 residues. For the CDR3, the DNA is TGTGCCAGCAGCCTACAGGGCCGGAGCACTGAAGCTTTCTTT. It specifies CASSLQGRSTEAFF.

This clonotype was seen just once. The chain has TRBV19 and TRBJ2-1; D gene unclear. The CDR3 covers 11 residues. Germline CDR1 is LNHDA and CDR2 is SQIVND (reference sequence). Trimming stripped 4 bases from V and 9 bases from J, with 7 bases between. DNA of the CDR3: TGTGCCAGTAGTAGTGCCGGTGAGCAGTTCTTC. It codes for CASSSAGEQFF.

This clonotype was found a few times. The chain carries TRBV28 and TRBJ2-4; no reliable D call. The CDR3 contains 14 residues. Germline loops: CDR1 MDHEN, CDR2 SYDVKM. Trimming cost V 4 bases and J 8 bases, with 15 bases left between them. The DNA for the CDR3 is TGTGCCAGCAGTTACACTAACCGACGGGACATTCAGTACTTC. It is translated as CASSYTNRRDIQYF.

The chain uses TRBV18 and TRBJ1-5; 8 bases match TRBD1. CDR1 KGHSH and CDR2 LQKENI come from the germline V gene. With V trimmed by 3 bases and J by 0 bases, 4 bases remained unmatched. CDR3 size: 16 residues. The CDR3 loop is CASSPGTGDSNQPQHF. The CDR3 DNA is TGTGCCAGCTCACCTGGGACAGGAGATAGCAATCAGCCCCAGCATTTT.

This clonotype was detected only a few times. The V and J genes are TRBV7-2 and TRBJ2-5; D is unclear. In germline, CDR1 is SGHTA, CDR2 FQGNSA. Trimming cost V 3 bases and J 2 bases, with 10 bases left between them. This CDR3 contains 14 residues. CDR3: CASSLRTVQETQYF. CDR3 nucleotide sequence: TGTGCCAGCAGCTTGAGAACGGTTCAAGAGACCCAGTACTTC. The whole variable domain, remainder taken from reference TRBV7-2 and TRBJ2-5, is GAGVSQSPSNKVTEKGKDVELRCDPISGHTALYWYRQSLGQGLEFLIYFQGNSAPDKSGLPSDRFSAERTGGSVSTLTIQRTQQEDSAVYLCASSLRTVQETQYFGPGTRLLVL.

This clonotype showed up just a few times. V is TRBV3-1 and J is TRBJ2-6; D unresolved. V shed 0 bases and J shed 0 bases, with 9 bases lying between them. The CDR3 length is 17 residues. From germline, CDR1 is LGHDT and CDR2 YNNKEL (reference sequence). CDR3 protein: CASSQDIGLSGANVLTF. The CDR3 nucleotides read TGTGCCAGCAGCCAAGATATAGGTCTCTCTGGGGCCAACGTCCTGACTTTC. Full variable domain (remainder filled in from reference TRBV3-1 and TRBJ2-6): DTAVSQTPKYLVTQMGNDKSIKCEQNLGHDTMYWYKQDSKKFLKIMFSYNNKELIINETVPNRFSPKSPDKAHLNLHINSLELGDSAVYFCASSQDIGLSGANVLTFGAGSRLTVL.

The table lists this clonotype with a few counts. J is TRBJ2-1 and V is TRBV7-2; D call uncertain. V was pared by 5 bases and J by 7 bases, with 12 bases between. The CDR3 extends over 13 amino acids. Looked up from germline, CDR1 is SGHTA and CDR2 is FQGNSA. This chain's CDR3 is CASSTPLGNEQFF. The CDR3 nucleotides are TGTGCCAGCAGCACACCGCTCGGAAATGAGCAGTTCTTC. Drawing the rest from reference TRBV7-2 and TRBJ2-1, the complete variable domain is GAGVSQSPSNKVTEKGKDVELRCDPISGHTALYWYRQSLGQGLEFLIYFQGNSAPDKSGLPSDRFSAERTGGSVSTLTIQRTQQEDSAVYLCASSTPLGNEQFFGPGTRLTVL.

This clonotype was detected a few times. Sequence at one end of the junction differs from germline and may be a read error. The chain joins TRBV11-2 to TRBJ1-6; 7 positions agree with TRBD1. In germline, CDR1 is SGHAT, CDR2 FQNNGV. CDR3 length: 18 residues. The CDR3, as DNA: TGTGTCAGCAGCTTAACCTCCGCGGGCAGGGGGTTTAATTCACCCCTCCACTTT. Translation gives CVSSLTSAGRGFNSPLHF.

V gene TRBV3-1 combines with J gene TRBJ2-7, with D perhaps matching TRBD2 (7 bases). The CDR3 covers 15 residues. Germline loops: CDR1 LGHDT, CDR2 YNNKEL (reference sequence). Between the trimmed V and J ends, which lost 6 bases and 0 bases, there was a span of 15 bases. The CDR3 coding sequence is TGTGCCAGCAGTCGGGGGGCCCTCACCTCCTACGAGCAGTACTTC. It codes for CASSRGALTSYEQYF.